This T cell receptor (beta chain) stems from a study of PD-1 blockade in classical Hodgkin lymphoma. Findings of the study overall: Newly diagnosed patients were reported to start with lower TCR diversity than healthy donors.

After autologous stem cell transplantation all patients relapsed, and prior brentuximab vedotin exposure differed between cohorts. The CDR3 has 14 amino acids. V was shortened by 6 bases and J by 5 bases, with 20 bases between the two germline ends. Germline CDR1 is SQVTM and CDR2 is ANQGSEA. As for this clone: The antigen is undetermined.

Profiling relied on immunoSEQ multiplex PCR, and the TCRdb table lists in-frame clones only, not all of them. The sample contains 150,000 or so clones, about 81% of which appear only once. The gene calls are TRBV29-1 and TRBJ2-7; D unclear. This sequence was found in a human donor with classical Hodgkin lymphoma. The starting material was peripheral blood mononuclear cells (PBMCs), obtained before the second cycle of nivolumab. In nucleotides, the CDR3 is TGCAGCGTCTTGGTACCTCCGAGCTGGCACGAGCAGTACTTC. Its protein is CSVLVPPSWHEQYF.